Presented here are 22 T cell receptor beta chains from one specimen sequenced in a study of radiation and T cells in renal cell carcinoma. Assay: immunoSEQ multiplex PCR; the TCRdb copy retains only in-frame clones and omits some. Altogether fewer than 90,000 clones are present, 70% to 90% being singletons, with the ten largest covering more than 20%. Specified time point: blood 2 weeks post-SBRT. Treatment described: 15 Gy SBRT to primary tumor, nephrectomy 4 weeks later. Sequences were derived from blood, sampled from a patient whose treatment included radiotherapy and nephrectomy. These receptors all stem from a woman in her forties or fifties with renal cell carcinoma.

This clone occurred a few times. The chain employs TRBV20-1 and TRBJ1-1; weak D call: TRBD1 (6 bases). Germline V CDR1 and CDR2: DFQATT, SNEGSKA (reference sequence). The CDR3 sequence is 11 residues long. The CDR3 loop reads CSALRGPGAFF. In DNA, the CDR3 is TGCAGCGCGTTACGGGGGCCCGGAGCTTTCTTT.

As regards this clone: One end of the junction is discordant with germline, which a read error may explain. V and J are TRBV5-4 and TRBJ1-5, with 12 positions matching TRBD1. The germline gives CDR1 SGHNT, CDR2 YYREEE (reference sequence). The CDR3 contains 17 residues. The CDR3 protein is CASSPNFGTGGRQPQHF. CDR3 coding DNA: TGCGCCAGCAGCCCAAATTTCGGGACAGGGGGCAGGCAGCCCCAGCATTTT.

This clone was counted between two and nine times. This chain joins TRBV19 and TRBJ1-5; TRBD1 might be the D (5 bases). Between the trimmed V and J ends, which lost 8 bases and 1 base, there was a span of 9 bases. The CDR3 spans 13 residues. Per the germline V gene, CDR1 is LNHDA and CDR2 is SQIVND (reference sequence). The CDR3: CASDQGSNQPQHF. In DNA form, the CDR3 reads TGTGCCAGTGATCAGGGCAGCAATCAGCCCCAGCATTTT.

The rearrangement joins TRBV7-2 to TRBJ2-1; 9 bases agree with TRBD2. The CDR3 runs to 16 residues. In germline, CDR1 is SGHTA, CDR2 FQGNSA. V dropped 4 bases and J dropped 2; count of bases not matched to a gene: 6. The CDR3 reads CASSSSGGGAYNEQFF. The CDR3 DNA is TGTGCCAGCAGCTCCTCGGGCGGGGGGGCCTACAATGAGCAGTTCTTC.

The table lists this clone with a count of one. The rearrangement links TRBV19 to TRBJ2-5; perhaps TRBD2 as D (5 bases). Trimming took off 5 bases at V and 9 bases at J, with 25 bases between the two ends. In germline, CDR1 is LNHDA, CDR2 SQIVND (reference sequence). CDR3 size: 16 residues. The CDR3 nucleotides read TGTGCCAGTAGTGTCCTCTCCGGGATCCCGACTGGGGCCCAGTACTTC. It encodes CASSVLSGIPTGAQYF.

The chain has TRBV7-2 and TRBJ2-5; 7 bases are shared with TRBD2. Germline CDR1 and CDR2: SGHTA and FQGNSA. J was trimmed by 5 bases and V by 1 base; bases with no gene match: 7. CDR3 length equals 15 residues. The CDR3 DNA sequence: TGTGCCAGCAGCTTAGGGAGCGGGGAGGGGGAGACCCAGTACTTC. Protein product: CASSLGSGEGETQYF.

The chain has TRBV6-5 and TRBJ2-3, with 9 positions matching TRBD1. The trim removed 0 bases at V and 8 bases at J, leaving 3 bases unmatched. CDR3 length: 14 amino acids. Germline V lookup: CDR1 MNHEY, CDR2 SVGAGI. CDR3 sequence reads: CASSYSRGQGTQYF. CDR3 in DNA: TGTGCCAGCAGTTACTCCAGGGGACAGGGTACGCAGTATTTT.

Here the CDR3 reads CASSVRPGFLGYTF. Here the CDR3 DNA reads TGTGCCAGCAGTGTAAGACCGGGGTTCCTTGGCTACACCTTC. V and J are TRBV27 and TRBJ1-2; D is undetermined. The CDR3 covers 14 residues. V was clipped by 5 bases and J by 7 bases, with 17 bases between them. In germline, CDR1 is MNHEY, CDR2 SMNVEV (reference sequence).

V usage is TRBV9 and J usage is TRBJ2-2, with D possibly TRBD2 on 5 matching bases. Per germline, CDR1 SGDLS and CDR2 YYNGEE. Trimming removed 2 bases at V and 0 bases at J, with 8 bases between. The CDR3 has 15 residues. The DNA for the CDR3 is TGTGCCAGCAGCGTCGGGGTTTCGAACACCGGGGAGCTGTTTTTT. Translating it yields CASSVGVSNTGELFF.

V usage is TRBV9 and J usage is TRBJ2-7, with 9 positions matching TRBD2. The CDR3 is 15 amino acids. Germline V gene sequence: CDR1 SGDLS, CDR2 YYNGEE. V lost 3 bases to trimming and J lost 1 base; unmatched junction nucleotides: 5. In DNA form, the CDR3 reads TGTGCCAGCAGCGCCCAGGCGGGAGGGTCCTACGAGCAGTACTTC. This encodes CASSAQAGGSYEQYF.

This chain's CDR3 is CASSQEAGTATNEKLFF. CDR3 sequence (DNA): TGCGCCAGCAGCCAAGAGGCAGGGACGGCAACTAATGAAAAACTGTTTTTT. The chain is built from TRBV4-3 and TRBJ1-4; TRBD1 is a possible D gene (5 bases). Germline V gives CDR1 LGHNA, CDR2 YSLEER. The V gene lost 0 bases and the J gene lost 0 bases, with 11 bases spanning the gap. The CDR3 totals 17 residues.

The table lists this clone with a few counts. This chain connects TRBV28 to TRBJ1-5; no clear D gene. Germline V gives CDR1 MDHEN, CDR2 SYDVKM. This CDR3 region has 13 residues. Between the trimmed V and J ends, which lost 3 bases and 5 bases, there was a span of 8 bases. Here the CDR3 reads CASSFGQHQPQHF. The CDR3 coding sequence is TGTGCCAGCAGTTTTGGCCAGCATCAGCCCCAGCATTTT.

A single count supports this clone. The rearrangement links TRBV27 to TRBJ1-1; a possible D gene is TRBD1 (5 bases). V lost 3 bases and J lost 0, with 17 bases in between. Germline V lookup: CDR1 MNHEY, CDR2 SMNVEV (reference sequence). CDR3 size: 17 residues. The CDR3 sequence: CASSFGSPGLMNTEAFF. DNA for the CDR3: TGTGCCAGCAGTTTCGGAAGCCCGGGACTCATGAACACTGAAGCTTTCTTT.

The chain uses TRBV9 and TRBJ2-7; no clear D. V was pared by 0 bases and J by 2 bases, with 12 bases between. The length of the CDR3 is 15 residues. The germline V gene has CDR1 SGDLS and CDR2 YYNGEE. CDR3 sequence: CASSVDLRDPYEQYF. The CDR3 DNA follows: TGTGCCAGCAGCGTAGATCTGCGTGACCCCTACGAGCAGTACTTC.

The chain carries TRBV11-2 and TRBJ2-1, with unresolved D. Trimming removed 6 bases from V and 8 bases from J, with 14 bases in between. The CDR3 extends over 13 amino acids. The germline V gene has CDR1 SGHAT and CDR2 FQNNGV. CDR3 sequence (DNA): TGTGCCAGCAGGCATAGATTACGGGATGAGCAGTTCTTC. Translated, it gives CASRHRLRDEQFF. Filled out from reference TRBV11-2 and TRBJ2-1, the complete variable domain reads EAGVAQSPRYKIIEKRQSVAFWCNPISGHATLYWYQQILGQGPKLLIQFQNNGVVDDSQLPKDRFSAERLKGVDSTLKIQPAKLEDSAVYLCASRHRLRDEQFFGPGTRLTVL.

CDR3 protein: CASSFGGGDGSYEQYF. The DNA for the CDR3 is TGTGCCAGCAGTTTCGGGGGAGGGGACGGCAGCTACGAGCAGTACTTC. This chain connects TRBV28 to TRBJ2-7; 7 bases map to TRBD2. The junction had 11 bases not matched to a gene; V was cut back by 3 bases and J by 3 bases. The CDR3 extends over 16 amino acids. CDR1 is MDHEN, CDR2 SYDVKM, per germline.

This chain joins TRBV27 and TRBJ2-3; no clear D. The CDR3 length is 12 residues. With 5 bases removed from V and 7 bases from J, the gap between germline ends came to 10 bases. CDR1 and CDR2 (germline): MNHEY, SMNVEV (reference sequence). The CDR3 DNA reads as TGTGCCAGCAGTCCGTCCGGGTATACGCAGTATTTT. Translation: CASSPSGYTQYF.

This chain connects TRBV5-6 to TRBJ1-4; D possibly corresponds to TRBD1 (5 bases). The CDR3 consists of 14 residues. Per germline, CDR1 SGHDT and CDR2 YYEEEE. V gave up 2 bases and J gave up 6 bases, with 11 bases separating them. Written as DNA, the CDR3 is TGTGCCAGCAGCTTTGGGACGCAGGATGAAAAACTGTTTTTT. Translating it yields CASSFGTQDEKLFF.

The chain couples TRBV11-2 to TRBJ2-3; 8 bases are a match to TRBD2. The J segment lost 4 bases and the V segment lost 3 bases, leaving 9 bases of the junction unmatched. Per germline, CDR1 SGHAT and CDR2 FQNNGV. The length of the CDR3 is 16 residues. The CDR3 here is CASSLNPAGGADTQYF. The CDR3 coding sequence is TGTGCCAGCAGCTTGAATCCGGCGGGGGGCGCAGATACGCAGTATTTT. The full variable domain, completed using reference TRBV11-2 and TRBJ2-3, is EAGVAQSPRYKIIEKRQSVAFWCNPISGHATLYWYQQILGQGPKLLIQFQNNGVVDDSQLPKDRFSAERLKGVDSTLKIQPAKLEDSAVYLCASSLNPAGGADTQYFGPGTRLTVL.

The CDR3 sequence: CASSVVSGGEHTF. The CDR3 coding sequence is TGTGCCAGCAGCGTAGTATCCGGGGGCGAACACACCTTC. The gene calls are TRBV9 and TRBJ1-2; possibly TRBD1 for D (6 bases). CDR1 is SGDLS and CDR2 is YYNGEE in the germline V gene. This CDR3 has 13 residues. Trimming removed 0 bases at V and 12 bases at J, with 15 bases between.

V usage is TRBV10-2 and J usage is TRBJ1-1; D is undetermined. Trimming cost V 5 bases and J 2 bases, with 9 bases left between them. CDR1 and CDR2 (germline): WSHSY, SAAADI. The CDR3 consists of 13 residues. The CDR3 bases are TGCGCCAGCAGTACGATTGTAAACACTGAAGCTTTCTTT. It is translated as CASSTIVNTEAFF.

V usage is TRBV5-1 and J usage is TRBJ2-3, with D possibly matching TRBD1 (7 bases). Germline V gene sequence: CDR1 SGHRS, CDR2 YFSETQ. V lost 5 bases and J 0 bases, leaving 10 bases between the germline ends. The CDR3 consists of 14 residues. For the CDR3, the DNA is TGCGCCAGCAGACAGGGGACTAGCACAGATACGCAGTATTTT. Encoded protein: CASRQGTSTDTQYF.